The 30 T cell receptor beta chains presented below share a single source sample, sequenced in a study of blood T cell repertoires in COVID-19. The method was immunoSEQ multiplex PCR; TCRdb's version includes in-frame clones alone and lacks a portion of them. The sample consists of approximately 100,000 clones, 85% of them appearing once. The sequencing input was peripheral blood. Source of these receptors: a woman aged 70 to 79 with active or convalescent COVID-19.

The CDR3 nucleotides are TGTGCCAGCGGCGGTGACTATGGCTACACCTTC. Translating gives CASGGDYGYTF. This chain uses TRBV12-3 or TRBV12-4 with TRBJ1-2; D is ambiguous. Trimming pared 8 bases from V and 3 bases from J, leaving 7 bases between. The CDR3 has 11 amino acids.

The V call is TRBV7-2, the J call TRBJ2-1; 15 bases agree with TRBD2. Germline lookup yields CDR1 SGHTA and CDR2 FQGNSA. V shed 5 bases and J 7 bases; nucleotides not matched to a gene: 3. The CDR3 sequence is 15 residues long. In nucleotides, the CDR3 is TGTGCCAGCAGCAAGGGACTAGCGGGAGGTAATGAGCAGTTCTTC. It translates to CASSKGLAGGNEQFF.

The table lists this clone with a few counts. The chain employs TRBV7-6 and TRBJ2-1, with TRBD2 as a possible D gene (7 bases). V was shortened by 5 bases and J by 2 bases, with 16 bases between the two germline ends. This CDR3 region has 16 residues. The germline V gene has CDR1 SGHVS and CDR2 FNYEAQ. The DNA of the CDR3 is TGTGCCAGCAGCCCCAACGCGGGGGCCGCCTACAATGAGCAGTTCTTC. Translated: CASSPNAGAAYNEQFF. The variable domain in full, with the rest retrieved from reference TRBV7-6 and TRBJ2-1, is GAGVSQSPRYKVTKRGQDVALRCDPISGHVSLYWYRQALGQGPEFLTYFNYEAQQDKSGLPNDRFSAERPEGSISTLTIQRTEQRDSAMYRCASSPNAGAAYNEQFFGPGTRLTVL.

The rearrangement links TRBV5-6 to TRBJ2-5; TRBD2 matches at 11 bases. The V and J ends lost 0 bases and 6 bases, in that order; junction bases with no gene match: 4. This CDR3 has 15 amino acids. The germline gives CDR1 SGHDT, CDR2 YYEEEE. CDR3 coding DNA: TGTGCCAGCAGCTTGGGTAGCGGGGGGGCCAAGACCCAGTACTTC. Protein: CASSLGSGGAKTQYF.

With regard to this clone: Other DNA sequences in this sample translate to the same CDR3. CDR3: CASSPDRGGNQPQHF. The DNA for the CDR3 is TGTGCCAGCTCACCGGACAGGGGCGGGAATCAGCCCCAGCATTTT. The rearrangement links TRBV18 to TRBJ1-5; 9 nucleotides align to TRBD1. The CDR3 runs to 15 residues. Germline CDR1 KGHSH, CDR2 LQKENI. V dropped 3 bases and J dropped 4; count of bases not matched to a gene: 4.

This chain connects TRBV5-4 to TRBJ2-1; unclear D gene. Trimming cost V 5 bases and J 8 bases, with 8 bases left between them. From germline, CDR1 is SGHNT and CDR2 YYREEE (reference sequence). The CDR3 loop spans 11 amino acids. In nucleotides, the CDR3 is TGTGCCAGCAGTATTAGAGATGAGCAGTTCTTC. Its translation: CASSIRDEQFF.

This clone has a handful of counts. The J gene is TRBJ2-2, the V gene TRBV6-1, with D perhaps matching TRBD1 (6 bases). The germline V gene encodes CDR1 MNHNS and CDR2 SASEGT. Trimming pared 3 bases from V and 4 bases from J, leaving 15 bases between. The CDR3 contains 16 residues. CDR3 nucleotide sequence: TGTGCCAGCAGTGATTGGGGCAGGGGTCCCACCGGGGAGCTGTTTTTT. The encoded protein is CASSDWGRGPTGELFF.

CDR3 sequence reads: CASSQMGTGSNYGYTF. The CDR3 DNA is TGCGCCAGCAGCCAAATGGGAACAGGGAGTAACTATGGCTACACCTTC. V gene TRBV4-3 combines with J gene TRBJ1-2; TRBD1 might be the D (6 bases). Trimming stripped 2 bases from V and 1 base from J, with 14 bases between. CDR3 length equals 16 residues. CDR1 and CDR2 (germline): LGHNA, YSLEER.

As regards this clone: A junction end diverges from the germline sequence, so it may reflect a read error. The chain joins TRBV4-1 to TRBJ1-6; D is ambiguous. CDR1 and CDR2 (germline): MGHRA, YSYEKL. The CDR3 sequence is 15 residues long. CDR3 DNA: TGCGCCAGCAGCCAGGAGCCGGCATATAGTTCACCCCTCCACTTT. It is translated as CASSQEPAYSSPLHF.

In its sample, this clone was seen once. The V and J genes are TRBV19 and TRBJ1-2; TRBD1 matches at 7 bases. V gave up 6 bases and J gave up 7 bases; unmatched junction bases: 8. The CDR3 sequence is 13 residues long. Per the germline V gene, CDR1 is LNHDA and CDR2 is SQIVND (reference sequence). CDR3 in amino acids: CASSIQGGGGYTF. CDR3 DNA sequence: TGTGCCAGTAGCATCCAGGGGGGAGGTGGCTACACCTTC.

The chain has TRBV5-1 and TRBJ2-7, with D maybe TRBD2 (5 bases). The V end lost 0 bases, the J end lost 2 bases, and 6 bases lay between the germline ends. This CDR3 has 13 amino acids. Germline V gives CDR1 SGHRS, CDR2 YFSETQ. CDR3 protein: CASSLGGTYEQYF. In nucleotides, the CDR3 is TGCGCCAGCAGCTTGGGAGGGACCTACGAGCAGTACTTC.

The chain carries TRBV2 and TRBJ2-1, with 7 bases lining up with TRBD1. V dropped 4 bases and J dropped 2; count of bases not matched to a gene: 5. This CDR3 region has 15 residues. Germline CDR1 reads SNHLY; CDR2 reads FYNNEI. The CDR3 DNA sequence: TGTGCCAGCAGTGGTGGGACAGTTCCCTACAATGAGCAGTTCTTC. Translating gives CASSGGTVPYNEQFF. Complete variable domain (other parts from reference TRBV2 and TRBJ2-1): EPEVTQTPSHQVTQMGQEVILRCVPISNHLYFYWYRQILGQKVEFLVSFYNNEISEKSEIFDDQFSVERPDGSNFTLKIRSTKLEDSAMYFCASSGGTVPYNEQFFGPGTRLTVL.

This sequence joins TRBV7-9 and TRBJ1-6, with D uncertain. Per germline, CDR1 SEHNR and CDR2 FQNEAQ (reference sequence). V dropped 2 bases and J dropped 8 bases, with 7 bases sitting between them. This CDR3 has 13 residues. The CDR3 nucleotides are TGTGCCAGCAGCTTATATCCGGATTCACCCCTCCACTTT. Translation: CASSLYPDSPLHF.

This clone was seen just once. V gene TRBV30 combines with J gene TRBJ2-3, with D unclear. The CDR3 is 13 amino acids. Between the trimmed V and J ends, which lost 0 bases and 1 base, there was a span of 5 bases. In germline, CDR1 is GTSNPN, CDR2 SVGIG (reference sequence). This CDR3 is CAWSVQGTDTQYF. CDR3 DNA: TGTGCCTGGAGTGTACAAGGCACAGATACGCAGTATTTT. Combining the CDR3 with reference TRBV30 and TRBJ2-3 gives the whole variable domain SQTIHQWPATLVQPVGSPLSLECTVEGTSNPNLYWYRQAAGRGLQLLFYSVGIGQISSEVPQNLSASRPQDRQFILSSKKLLLSDSGFYLCAWSVQGTDTQYFGPGTRLTVL.

J is TRBJ1-2 and V is TRBV6-1, with D tentatively TRBD1 (5 bases). Trimming stripped 1 base from V and 7 bases from J, with 10 bases between. Germline CDR1 reads MNHNS; CDR2 reads SASEGT. This CDR3 spans 13 amino acids. The CDR3 bases are TGTGCCAGCAGTGAAGGACAGTACGCTGGCTACACCTTC. Its translation is CASSEGQYAGYTF.

V usage is TRBV4-1 and J usage is TRBJ2-4; 8 bases fit TRBD1. The V and J ends lost 1 base and 6 bases, in that order; junction bases with no gene match: 14. This CDR3 region has 18 residues. Germline V CDR1 and CDR2: MGHRA, YSYEKL. The CDR3 nucleotides read TGCGCCAGCAGCCAAGTATTTTCAGGGGGCGCGAGTTTAAACATTCAGTACTTC. Its protein is CASSQVFSGGASLNIQYF.

This clone has just one count. CDR3 DNA sequence: TGTGCCAGCAGTTTCGGACAGGGCTCCTACGAGCAGTACTTC. The encoded protein is CASSFGQGSYEQYF. The rearrangement joins TRBV27 to TRBJ2-7, with 8 bases lining up with TRBD1. The CDR3 length is 14 residues. The V gene's germline CDR1 is MNHEY and CDR2 SMNVEV (reference sequence). The V and J ends lost 3 bases and 0 bases, in that order; junction bases with no gene match: 1.

In this sample, this clone turned up a few times. The rearrangement uses TRBV5-4 and TRBJ1-2; D uncertain. V shed 0 bases and J shed 3 bases, with 12 bases lying between them. The CDR3 sequence is 15 residues long. Germline CDR1 SGHNT, CDR2 YYREEE (reference sequence). The CDR3, as DNA: TGTGCCAGCAGCTTGGAGCGGGCAGATGACTATGGCTACACCTTC. This translates into CASSLERADDYGYTF.

The chain uses TRBV20-1 and TRBJ2-2, with D uncertain. The germline V gene encodes CDR1 DFQATT and CDR2 SNEGSKA (reference sequence). V was trimmed by 3 bases and J by 4 bases, leaving 24 bases between them. The CDR3 covers 18 residues. In nucleotides, the CDR3 is TGCAGTGCTAGTATCCCCCACGGCGGAGTGCAAGGCACCGGGGAGCTGTTTTTT. Amino acids: CSASIPHGGVQGTGELFF.

The gene calls are TRBV28 and TRBJ1-1; a weak D match, TRBD1 (6 bases). With 6 bases removed from V and 4 bases from J, the gap between germline ends came to 24 bases. The CDR3 is 17 amino acids. Germline CDR1 reads MDHEN; CDR2 reads SYDVKM. DNA for the CDR3: TGTGCCAGCAGACAAGGGAGGGGACGGCCCAGGGGCACTGAAGCTTTCTTT. Translation: CASRQGRGRPRGTEAFF.

This chain uses TRBV15 with TRBJ2-7, with a tentative D call TRBD2 (6 bases). The CDR3 contains 15 residues. In germline, CDR1 is LNHNV, CDR2 YYDKDF (reference sequence). V lost 3 bases, J lost 0 bases, and 12 bases lay in between. CDR3 region: CATSSRRRDSYEQYF. CDR3 DNA sequence: TGTGCCACCAGCAGTCGGAGGAGGGACTCCTACGAGCAGTACTTC.

A few counts support this clone. Compared with germline, one end of the junction differs, possibly owing to a read error. This chain links TRBV4-3 with TRBJ2-1; TRBD2 aligns across 12 bases. This CDR3 region has 14 residues. Germline-derived CDR1 and CDR2 are LGHNA and YSLEER. The CDR3 nucleotides read TGCGCCAGCAGCCAAGACCAGACTAGCGGGGGTAAGATCTTC. Translated: CASSQDQTSGGKIF.

This clone appeared once. The CDR3 sequence is CASTYNRVDSPLHF. The CDR3 DNA sequence: TGTGCCAGCACCTACAACAGGGTAGACTCACCCCTCCACTTT. V and J are TRBV6-5 and TRBJ1-6, with D perhaps matching TRBD1 (6 bases). This CDR3 is 14 amino acids long. V was trimmed by 7 bases and J by 10 bases, leaving 17 bases between them. In germline, CDR1 is MNHEY, CDR2 SVGAGI.

The chain uses TRBV6-2 or TRBV6-3 and TRBJ1-2; D not certain. The CDR3 spans 12 residues. The V end was cut by 3 bases, the J end by 5 bases, with 7 bases between. Germline-derived CDR1 and CDR2 are MNHEY and SVGEGT. CDR3 in amino acids: CASSYMQYGYTF. In nucleotides, the CDR3 is TGTGCCAGCAGTTATATGCAGTATGGCTACACCTTC.

The rearrangement joins TRBV20-1 to TRBJ2-5; TRBD2 matches at 7 bases. This CDR3 has 15 amino acids. Per germline, CDR1 DFQATT and CDR2 SNEGSKA (reference sequence). V lost 3 bases to trimming and J lost 1 base; unmatched junction nucleotides: 8. The CDR3 region is CSASLGSGSQETQYF. The CDR3 DNA reads TGCAGTGCTAGTCTCGGTAGCGGGTCCCAAGAGACCCAGTACTTC.

The sample holds one count of this clone. The genes are TRBV7-2 and TRBJ1-2; 7 bases agree with TRBD1. Germline loops: CDR1 SGHTA, CDR2 FQGNSA. CDR3 length: 14 residues. J lost 2 bases, V lost 4 bases, and 4 bases had no gene match. The CDR3 loop is CASSYRGGNYGYTF. CDR3 bases: TGTGCCAGCAGCTACAGGGGAGGAAACTATGGCTACACCTTC. Looking up the rest from reference TRBV7-2 and TRBJ1-2 gives the full variable domain: GAGVSQSPSNKVTEKGKDVELRCDPISGHTALYWYRQSLGQGLEFLIYFQGNSAPDKSGLPSDRFSAERTGGSVSTLTIQRTQQEDSAVYLCASSYRGGNYGYTFGSGTRLTVV.

This chain joins TRBV2 and TRBJ2-3; D gene unclear. Trimming stripped 3 bases from V and 2 bases from J, with 3 bases between. Germline V CDR1 and CDR2: SNHLY, FYNNEI. CDR3 length: 12 residues. CDR3 DNA: TGTGCCAGCAGTGATTACACAGATACGCAGTATTTT. Its protein product is CASSDYTDTQYF.

The V gene is TRBV27, the J gene TRBJ2-3, with TRBD2 identical over 10 bases. Germline values: CDR1 MNHEY, CDR2 SMNVEV (reference sequence). The trim removed 4 bases at V and 1 base at J, leaving 17 bases unmatched. The length of the CDR3 is 20 residues. This CDR3 reads CASSWNQISGRAGRTDTQYF. The CDR3, as DNA: TGTGCCAGCAGTTGGAACCAGATCAGCGGGAGGGCCGGCCGCACAGATACGCAGTATTTT.

This chain links TRBV2 with TRBJ1-2; D unclear. The germline CDR1 and CDR2 sequences are SNHLY and FYNNEI. Trimming shortened V by 0 bases and J by 3 bases, and 8 bases separated the two germline ends. This CDR3 spans 14 amino acids. This CDR3 reads CASSEARSYYGYTF. The CDR3 bases are TGTGCCAGCAGTGAAGCGAGGTCATACTATGGCTACACCTTC.

This clone was seen only a few times. The V call is TRBV12-5, the J call TRBJ2-4, with D possibly being TRBD2 (7 bases). The CDR3 contains 16 residues. CDR1 is LGHNT, CDR2 FRNRAP, per germline. Trimming left V 4 bases short and J 5 bases short, with 18 bases between. CDR3 bases: TGTGCTAGTGGTTGGGCACCGGGGCGGGGGCAAAACATTCAGTACTTC. Encoded protein: CASGWAPGRGQNIQYF.